Following are 21 T cell receptor beta chains from one sample sequenced in a study of shared clonotypes between healthy human individuals. Profiling relied on immunoSEQ multiplex PCR, and the TCRdb table lists in-frame clones only, not all of them. The table lists about 2,200,000 clones, around 93% of them singletons, with 1.5% to 2% in the top ten. Naive CD8 cells lacked CD45RO, underwent positive selection for CCR7 and left out terminally differentiated effector memory CD45RA+ cells. Material: naive CD8+ T cells from PBMCs. These receptors were obtained from a man younger than 35 in good health. Some clones in this sample may be carry-over from other donors' samples.

The V gene is TRBV5-1, the J gene TRBJ2-3, with D possibly TRBD1 on 6 matching bases. The CDR3 sequence is 15 residues long. Germline CDR1 reads SGHRS; CDR2 reads YFSETQ. V lost 4 bases to trimming and J lost 2 bases, with 14 bases between them. The chain's CDR3 is CASSIARGVTDTQYF. The CDR3 DNA sequence: TGCGCCAGCAGCATCGCCAGGGGAGTCACAGATACGCAGTATTTT.

The J gene is TRBJ2-7, the V gene TRBV10-2; D is uncertain. Germline CDR1 reads WSHSY; CDR2 reads SAAADI. The CDR3 contains 13 residues. V gave up 3 bases and J gave up 1 base, with 7 bases separating them. CDR3 DNA sequence: TGCGCCAGCAGTGAATACAGATCCTACGAGCAGTACTTC. It codes for CASSEYRSYEQYF.

The chain has TRBV30 and TRBJ2-7, with 7 bases identical to TRBD2. Trimming cost V 5 bases and J 6 bases; bases outside gene matches: 10. The CDR3 is made up of 13 amino acids. Germline CDR1 GTSNPN, CDR2 SVGIG (reference sequence). The CDR3, as DNA: TGTGCCTGGGGTGGCTCGGGGGGACGCGAGCAGTACTTC. Translation gives CAWGGSGGREQYF.

In this sample, this clone turned up once. A much larger clone sits a single nucleotide away, making a read error possible. V and J are TRBV25-1 and TRBJ2-7, with D hard to call. V was trimmed by 6 bases and J by 0 bases, leaving 3 bases between them. The germline V gene encodes CDR1 MGHDK and CDR2 SYGVNS. This CDR3 spans 11 amino acids. CDR3 sequence: CASRDSYEQYF. Here the CDR3 DNA reads TGTGCCAGCAGGGACTCCTACGAGCAGTACTTC.

Concerning this clone: Other DNA sequences within the sample encode an identical CDR3. The gene calls are TRBV15 and TRBJ2-7, with TRBD1 as a possible D gene (5 bases). The germline CDR1 and CDR2 sequences are LNHNV and YYDKDF (reference sequence). The CDR3 sequence is 14 residues long. Deletions cut 1 base from V and 1 base from J, with 8 bases between. CDR3 DNA: TGTGCCACCAGCAGAGGTTCAGGGTCCTACGAGCAGTACTTC. Translating gives CATSRGSGSYEQYF.

The V gene is TRBV5-4, the J gene TRBJ2-7; no reliable D call. The germline CDR1 and CDR2 sequences are SGHNT and YYREEE (reference sequence). The CDR3 is made up of 14 amino acids. Trimming removed 4 bases from V and 5 bases from J, with 16 bases in between. The CDR3 region has the DNA TGTGCCAGCAGCGGACGTGAGTATGGCGACGAGCAGTACTTC. Translation gives CASSGREYGDEQYF.

The chain couples TRBV5-4 to TRBJ1-1, with D uncertain. Germline V gives CDR1 SGHNT, CDR2 YYREEE (reference sequence). Trimming stripped 4 bases from V and 1 base from J, with 5 bases between. The CDR3 contains 12 residues. Here the CDR3 reads CASSPSNTEAFF. CDR3 DNA sequence: TGTGCCAGCAGCCCGTCGAACACTGAAGCTTTCTTT.

As DNA, the CDR3 is TGTGCCAGCAGGCCCTCGGGGGCGGTTGAAGCTTTCTTT. The encoded protein is CASRPSGAVEAFF. The rearrangement links TRBV27 to TRBJ1-1; D is possibly TRBD1 (6 bases). V dropped 6 bases and J dropped 7 bases, with 15 bases sitting between them. CDR1 MNHEY and CDR2 SMNVEV come from the germline V gene (reference sequence). The length of the CDR3 is 13 residues.

The chain uses TRBV6-5 and TRBJ1-1; D possibly corresponds to TRBD1 (6 bases). This CDR3 region has 14 residues. V was trimmed by 6 bases and J by 4 bases, leaving 15 bases between them. The germline CDR1 and CDR2 sequences are MNHEY and SVGAGI. The CDR3 loop reads CASRDRGAATEAFF. The CDR3 coding sequence is TGTGCCAGCAGGGATCGGGGGGCGGCCACTGAAGCTTTCTTT.

The V gene is TRBV19, the J gene TRBJ1-2; D not certain. Germline values: CDR1 LNHDA, CDR2 SQIVND (reference sequence). The CDR3 extends over 13 amino acids. The V and J ends lost 6 bases and 0 bases respectively, with 8 bases between them. CDR3 loop: CASRDASNYGYTF. CDR3 bases: TGTGCCAGTAGGGACGCTTCTAACTATGGCTACACCTTC.

The rearrangement uses TRBV10-3 and TRBJ1-3; perhaps TRBD1 as D (6 bases). Trimming left V 4 bases short and J 0 bases short, with 16 bases between. Germline V gene data show CDR1 as ENHRY and CDR2 as SYGVKD. The CDR3 has 17 residues. CDR3 coding DNA: TGTGCCATCAGTGGCCGACAGGCTTCATTCTCTGGAAACACCATATATTTT. The encoded protein is CAISGRQASFSGNTIYF.

The CDR3 protein is CASITGQGEGIYEQYF. The DNA for the CDR3 is TGTGCCAGCATTACGGGACAGGGAGAGGGGATCTACGAGCAGTACTTC. The rearrangement links TRBV21-1 to TRBJ2-7; the table names TRBD1, a call not compared with the DNA. TRBV21-1 is a pseudogene locus. The CDR3 has 16 amino acids.

V and J are TRBV29-1 and TRBJ2-2, with TRBD2 as a possible D gene (5 bases). V lost 4 bases and J 7 bases, leaving 10 bases between the germline ends. From germline, CDR1 is SQVTM and CDR2 ANQGSEA. There are 12 residues in the CDR3. The CDR3, as DNA: TGCAGCGTTGCCTCGGGGTTCGGGGAGCTGTTTTTT. Protein: CSVASGFGELFF.

This clone was recorded once. The rearrangement links TRBV27 to TRBJ2-7; no definite D call. Trimming left V 2 bases short and J 2 bases short, with 16 bases between. Per germline, CDR1 MNHEY and CDR2 SMNVEV (reference sequence). There are 16 residues in the CDR3. CDR3: CASSLTVTSTTYEQYF. CDR3 DNA sequence: TGTGCCAGCAGTTTAACCGTTACCTCCACCACCTACGAGCAGTACTTC.

The chain uses TRBV6-5 and TRBJ2-1, with unresolved D. This CDR3 has 13 amino acids. Looked up from germline, CDR1 is MNHEY and CDR2 is SVGAGI. Trimming stripped 4 bases from V and 4 bases from J, with 8 bases between. The CDR3 loop reads CASSLHSYNEQFF. As DNA, the CDR3 is TGTGCCAGCAGTTTACATAGTTACAATGAGCAGTTCTTC.

The V call is TRBV9, the J call TRBJ2-3; 8 bases line up with TRBD1. V lost 2 bases to trimming and J lost 5 bases; unmatched junction nucleotides: 7. CDR1 is SGDLS, CDR2 YYNGEE, per germline. The CDR3 has 15 residues. The DNA for the CDR3 is TGTGCCAGCAGCGTTCCTTCAGGGGGCGTAGATACGCAGTATTTT. Protein product: CASSVPSGGVDTQYF.

This chain links TRBV25-1 with TRBJ1-4; D not resolved. V was cut by 6 bases and J by 6 bases, with 5 bases left in between. The length of the CDR3 is 11 residues. Germline CDR1 MGHDK, CDR2 SYGVNS. The CDR3 DNA is TGTGCCAGCAGCCCGTATGAAAAACTGTTTTTT. This codes for CASSPYEKLFF.

The rearrangement joins TRBV6-5 to TRBJ2-4; TRBD2 matches 7 bases. V was pared by 6 bases and J by 1 base, with 3 bases of the junction left unmatched. The length of the CDR3 is 14 residues. The germline V gene encodes CDR1 MNHEY and CDR2 SVGAGI. This CDR3 reads CASRGSGAKNIQYF. CDR3 DNA: TGTGCCAGCAGGGGTAGCGGGGCCAAAAACATTCAGTACTTC.

The chain links TRBV19 to TRBJ1-1; D is undetermined. The ends were cut back, 7 bases at V and 0 bases at J, with 12 bases in the middle. CDR1 is LNHDA and CDR2 is SQIVND in the germline V gene (reference sequence). This CDR3 has 14 residues. CDR3 nucleotide sequence: TGTGCCAGTATGACGCGGAGAATGAACACTGAAGCTTTCTTT. Translated: CASMTRRMNTEAFF.

Notes on this clone: At the DNA level, this CDR3 is encoded by other sequences in the same sample as well. The chain uses TRBV19 and TRBJ2-5, with D perhaps matching TRBD1 (5 bases). Trimming stripped 5 bases from V and 1 base from J, with 11 bases between. The CDR3 length is 14 residues. Germline assignment: CDR1 LNHDA and CDR2 SQIVND (reference sequence). The CDR3 sequence: CASSPRQLQETQYF. The CDR3 DNA sequence: TGTGCCAGTAGTCCGAGACAGCTCCAAGAGACCCAGTACTTC.

V gene TRBV5-6 combines with J gene TRBJ2-1; a possible D gene is TRBD2 (6 bases). The V end lost 1 base, the J end lost 8 bases, and 7 bases lay between the germline ends. Germline V lookup: CDR1 SGHDT, CDR2 YYEEEE. The CDR3 spans 12 residues. CDR3 DNA: TGTGCCAGCAGCTTGTGGGAGGATGAGCAGTTCTTC. Amino acids: CASSLWEDEQFF.